The clone carrying this TCR beta chain was seen only a few times. The data originate from a study of patients and donors after allogeneic stem cell transplantation. TCRdb passed the RT-PCR reads through MiXCR, listing each CDR3 protein once. The table shows roughly 960,000 distinct CDR3 sequences, with over 15% occurring only once. The CDR3 length is 15 residues. Germline V lookup: CDR1 SGHRS, CDR2 YFSETQ. Trimming left V 0 bases short and J 6 bases short, with 12 bases between. This TCR derives from a human donor who was either an allogeneic HSCT recipient or a stem cell or donor lymphocyte infusion donor (not recorded which). It is not recorded whose cells these are; they may come from a transplant donor. V and J are TRBV5-1 and TRBJ2-2; D is perhaps TRBD2 (6 bases). The sequenced material came from blood, either unsorted or a sorted T cell fraction (not recorded which). The CDR3 bases are TGCGCCAGCAGCTTGGTTGAGCTAGCGCCCGGGGAGCTGTTTTTT. Translating gives CASSLVELAPGELFF.